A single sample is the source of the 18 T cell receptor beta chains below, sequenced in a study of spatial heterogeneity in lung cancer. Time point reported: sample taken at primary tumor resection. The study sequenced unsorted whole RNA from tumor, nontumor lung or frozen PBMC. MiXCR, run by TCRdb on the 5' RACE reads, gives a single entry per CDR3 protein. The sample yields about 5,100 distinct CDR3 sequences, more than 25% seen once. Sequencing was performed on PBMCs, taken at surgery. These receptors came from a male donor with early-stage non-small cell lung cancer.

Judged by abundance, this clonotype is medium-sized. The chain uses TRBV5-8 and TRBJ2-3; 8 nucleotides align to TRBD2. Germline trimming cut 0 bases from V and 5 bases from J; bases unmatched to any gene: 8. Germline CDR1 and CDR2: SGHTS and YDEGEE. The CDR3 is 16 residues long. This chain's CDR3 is CASSLGTSGPQDTQYF. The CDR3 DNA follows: TGTGCCAGCAGCTTGGGTACTAGCGGACCCCAAGATACGCAGTATTTT.

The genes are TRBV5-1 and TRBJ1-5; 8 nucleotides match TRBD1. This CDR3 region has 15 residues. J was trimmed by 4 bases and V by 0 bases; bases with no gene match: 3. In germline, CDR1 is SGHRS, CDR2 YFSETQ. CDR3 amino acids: CASSLGQGPNQPQHF. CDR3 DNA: TGCGCCAGCAGCTTGGGACAGGGGCCAAATCAGCCCCAGCATTTT. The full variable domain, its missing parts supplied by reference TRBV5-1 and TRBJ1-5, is KAGVTQTPRYLIKTRGQQVTLSCSPISGHRSVSWYQQTPGQGLQFLFEYFSETQRNKGNFPGRFSGRQFSNSRSEMNVSTLELGDSALYLCASSLGQGPNQPQHFGDGTRLSIL.

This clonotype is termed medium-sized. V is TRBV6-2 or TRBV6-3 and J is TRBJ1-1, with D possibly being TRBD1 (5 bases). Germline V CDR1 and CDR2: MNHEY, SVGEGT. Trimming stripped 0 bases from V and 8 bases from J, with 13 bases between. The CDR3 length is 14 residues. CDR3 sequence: CASSYSRGVGEAFF. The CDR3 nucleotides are TGTGCCAGCAGTTACTCGAGAGGGGTCGGAGAAGCTTTCTTT.

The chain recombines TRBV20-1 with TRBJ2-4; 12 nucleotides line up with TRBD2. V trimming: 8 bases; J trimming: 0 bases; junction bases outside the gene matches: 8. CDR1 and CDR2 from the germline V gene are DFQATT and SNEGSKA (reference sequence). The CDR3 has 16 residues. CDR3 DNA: TGCAGTACGACTAGCGGGAGAGCGGTAGCCAAAAACATTCAGTACTTC. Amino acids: CSTTSGRAVAKNIQYF.

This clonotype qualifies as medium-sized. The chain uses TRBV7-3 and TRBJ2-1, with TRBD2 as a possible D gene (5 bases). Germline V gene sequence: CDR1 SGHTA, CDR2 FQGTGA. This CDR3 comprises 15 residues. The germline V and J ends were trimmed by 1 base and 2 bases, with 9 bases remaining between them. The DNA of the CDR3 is TGTGCCAGCAGCTTAATCCACGGGGCCTACAATGAGCAGTTCTTC. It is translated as CASSLIHGAYNEQFF.

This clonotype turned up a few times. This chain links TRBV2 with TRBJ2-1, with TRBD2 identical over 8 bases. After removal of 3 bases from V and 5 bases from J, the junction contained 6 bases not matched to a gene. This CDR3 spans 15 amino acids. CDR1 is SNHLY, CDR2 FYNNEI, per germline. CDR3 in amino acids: CASSDSGRAHNEQFF. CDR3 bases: TGTGCCAGCAGTGATTCCGGGAGGGCACACAATGAGCAGTTCTTC.

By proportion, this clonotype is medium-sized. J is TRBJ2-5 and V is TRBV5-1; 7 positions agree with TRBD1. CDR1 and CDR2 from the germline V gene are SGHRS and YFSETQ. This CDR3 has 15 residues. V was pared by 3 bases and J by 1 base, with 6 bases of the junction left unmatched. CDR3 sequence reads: CASSSKQGSQETQYF. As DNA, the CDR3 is TGCGCCAGCAGCTCCAAACAGGGGTCCCAAGAGACCCAGTACTTC. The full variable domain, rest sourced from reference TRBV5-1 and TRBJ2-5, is KAGVTQTPRYLIKTRGQQVTLSCSPISGHRSVSWYQQTPGQGLQFLFEYFSETQRNKGNFPGRFSGRQFSNSRSEMNVSTLELGDSALYLCASSSKQGSQETQYFGPGTRLLVL.

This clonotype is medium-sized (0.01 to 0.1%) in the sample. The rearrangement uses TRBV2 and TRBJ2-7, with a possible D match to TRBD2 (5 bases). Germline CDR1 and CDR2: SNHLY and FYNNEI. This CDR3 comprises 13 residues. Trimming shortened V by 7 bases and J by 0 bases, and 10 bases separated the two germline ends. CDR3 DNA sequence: TGTGCCAGCAAGAGCGGTAGCTCCTACGAGCAGTACTTC. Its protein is CASKSGSSYEQYF. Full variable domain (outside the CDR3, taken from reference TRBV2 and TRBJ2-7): EPEVTQTPSHQVTQMGQEVILRCVPISNHLYFYWYRQILGQKVEFLVSFYNNEISEKSEIFDDQFSVERPDGSNFTLKIRSTKLEDSAMYFCASKSGSSYEQYFGPGTRLTVT.

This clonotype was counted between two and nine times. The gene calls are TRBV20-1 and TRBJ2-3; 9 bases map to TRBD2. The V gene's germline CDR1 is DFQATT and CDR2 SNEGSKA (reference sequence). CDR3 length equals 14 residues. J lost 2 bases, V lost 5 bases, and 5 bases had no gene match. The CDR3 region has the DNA TGCAGTGCTTCCCTAGCGGGACCCACAGATACGCAGTATTTT. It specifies CSASLAGPTDTQYF.

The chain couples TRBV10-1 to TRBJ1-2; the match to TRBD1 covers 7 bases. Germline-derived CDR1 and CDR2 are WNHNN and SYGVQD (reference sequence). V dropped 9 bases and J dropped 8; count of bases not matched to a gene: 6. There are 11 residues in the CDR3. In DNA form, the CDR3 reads TGCGCCAGAAAGACAGGGTTCGGCTACACCTTC. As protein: CARKTGFGYTF.

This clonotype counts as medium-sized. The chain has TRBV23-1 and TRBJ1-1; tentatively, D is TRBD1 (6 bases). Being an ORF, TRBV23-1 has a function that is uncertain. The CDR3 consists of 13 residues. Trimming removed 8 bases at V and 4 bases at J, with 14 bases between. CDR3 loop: CASRRGGVTEAFF. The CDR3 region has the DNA TGCGCCAGCCGAAGGGGGGGGGTCACTGAAGCTTTCTTT.

CDR3 in amino acids: CASSPGTGGKNTEAFF. For the CDR3, the DNA is TGTGCCAGCTCCCCAGGGACAGGGGGTAAGAACACTGAAGCTTTCTTT. This chain uses TRBV18 with TRBJ1-1; the match to TRBD1 covers 11 bases. CDR3 length: 16 residues. The V segment lost 6 bases and the J segment 1 base; nucleotides outside the gene matches: 7. The germline V gene has CDR1 KGHSH and CDR2 LQKENI.

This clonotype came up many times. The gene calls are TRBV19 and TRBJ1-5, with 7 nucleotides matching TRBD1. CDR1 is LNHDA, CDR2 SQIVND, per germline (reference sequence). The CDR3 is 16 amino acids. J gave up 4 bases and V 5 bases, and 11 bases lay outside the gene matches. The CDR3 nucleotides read TGTGCCAGTAGTCTGGACAGGTCAATTTCGAATCAGCCCCAGCATTTT. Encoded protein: CASSLDRSISNQPQHF.

The CDR3 protein is CATSRDYGTYGYTF. CDR3 nucleotide sequence: TGTGCCACCAGCAGAGATTACGGGACCTATGGCTACACCTTC. J is TRBJ1-2 and V is TRBV15; weak D call: TRBD1 (5 bases). CDR3 length: 14 amino acids. Germline values: CDR1 LNHNV, CDR2 YYDKDF (reference sequence). Trimming took 0 bases from V and 4 from J, leaving 9 bases between them.

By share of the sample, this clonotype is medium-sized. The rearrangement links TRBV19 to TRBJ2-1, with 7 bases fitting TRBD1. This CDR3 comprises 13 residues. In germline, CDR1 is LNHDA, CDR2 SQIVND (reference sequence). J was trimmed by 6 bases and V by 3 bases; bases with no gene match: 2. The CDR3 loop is CASSIRQGNEQFF. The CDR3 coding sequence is TGTGCCAGTAGTATTCGACAGGGCAATGAGCAGTTCTTC.

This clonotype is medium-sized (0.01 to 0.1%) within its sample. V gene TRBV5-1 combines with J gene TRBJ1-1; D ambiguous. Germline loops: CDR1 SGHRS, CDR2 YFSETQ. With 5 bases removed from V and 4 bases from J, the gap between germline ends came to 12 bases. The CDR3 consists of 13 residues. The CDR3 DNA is TGCGCCAGCAGTTCGAGGATAGGCACTGAAGCTTTCTTT. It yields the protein CASSSRIGTEAFF.

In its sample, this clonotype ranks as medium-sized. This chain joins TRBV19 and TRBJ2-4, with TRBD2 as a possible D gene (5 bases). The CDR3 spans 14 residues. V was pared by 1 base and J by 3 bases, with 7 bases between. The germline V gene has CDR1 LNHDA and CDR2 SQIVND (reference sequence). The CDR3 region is CASSIARDKNIQYF. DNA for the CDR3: TGTGCCAGTAGTATAGCCCGGGACAAAAACATTCAGTACTTC. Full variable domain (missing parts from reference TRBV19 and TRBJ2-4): DGGITQSPKYLFRKEGQNVTLSCEQNLNHDAMYWYRQDPGQGLRLIYYSQIVNDFQKGDIAEGYSVSREKKESFPLTVTSAQKNPTAFYLCASSIARDKNIQYFGAGTRLSVL.

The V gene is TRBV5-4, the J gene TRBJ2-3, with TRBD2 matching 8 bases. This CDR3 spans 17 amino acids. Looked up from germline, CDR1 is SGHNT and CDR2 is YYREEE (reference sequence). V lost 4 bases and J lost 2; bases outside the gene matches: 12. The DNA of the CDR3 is TGTGCCAGCAGCATACTAGCGGAGTCGATATTCACAGATACGCAGTATTTT. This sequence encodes CASSILAESIFTDTQYF.